This T cell receptor beta chain comes out of a study of cytomegalovirus exposure and HLA in healthy donors listed by TCRdb under 2017. Regarding the research as a whole: An earlier analysis of roughly 500 of the donors reported more than 250 Gb of sequence data and 117 million unique TCR beta sequences from 150 million to 200 million T cells. Approximately 300 gigabases of sequencing data and approximately 84 million unique TCR sequences were included in an early release covering under 650 HLA-typed donors. Among the roughly 400 genotyped donors, around 79% belonged to the genetic ancestry cluster associated with self-reported Caucasian donors. The study aimed to test whether signatures of past pathogen exposure could be identified by cataloging public T cell receptors. The T cell repertoires of under 700 subjects were profiled by immunosequencing and related to cytomegalovirus serostatus. A separate validation cohort of roughly 110 different subjects was used in addition to the approximately 700-subject first cohort. High-throughput TCR immunosequencing, statistical association of individual TCRs with disease status, and machine learning were combined to predict cytomegalovirus infection status. To study patterns of TCR occurrence, a later analysis re-analyzed previously published TCR beta repertoires from several hundred donors and added high-resolution HLA genotyping. The later analysis used no new phenotypic data to find candidate immune exposures, relying instead on TCR beta sequences and their occurrence across donors. To decide whether each TCR beta V gene segment behaved as functional or pseudogenic, an earlier analysis of some 600 of the donors relied on high-throughput TCR beta sequencing. Donor age, sex, ethnicity and CMV serostatus were compiled together with the repertoire data. In a later genetic analysis, genome-wide SNP genotypes for about 65% of the roughly 700 donors were used, and that subset was treated as a discovery cohort. Every repertoire in the discovery cohort had been generated on one and the same sequencing platform. HLA typing included class I and class II loci at four-digit resolution. Typing coverage differed by locus: A, B, C, DRB1 and DQB1 were typed in roughly 620-640 donors, DQA1 in around 500, DPA1 in 606, and DPB1 in approximately 450. About five DR-DQ haplotypes were treated as single units for association and clustering because of strong linkage in the cohort. On average, 235,054 unique TCR beta nucleotide sequences were sequenced per donor among some 430 genotyped donors of the cohort, with roughly a sixth of those sequences being non-productive.

A word on this clone: No cognate antigen has been identified for it. No base quality values were provided; no much bigger clone lies one nucleotide off.

In total, 630 or so healthy bone marrow donors made up the cohort. Cohort members were all nominally healthy when sampled, although unrecorded immune exposures were likely present. The donor tested CMV seronegative, placing the donor among the 350 to 400 seronegative members of the cohort. A peripheral blood sample was provided by each donor, and peripheral blood mononuclear cells were used for TCR beta sequencing. The Qiagen DNeasy Blood Extraction Kit was used to extract genomic DNA from the blood cell samples. The germline V gene specifies MNHNS as CDR1 and SASEGT as CDR2. The CDR3 covers 16 residues, taking in both the cysteine and the phenylalanine. The read is trimmed to its CDR3 DNA, 48 bases read in frame from base 1. V and J are truncated by 2 bases and 1 base respectively, leaving an intervening sequence of 11 bases. The study at large found these results: Sequencing depth was assumed to be roughly uniform across donors in the presence/absence analyses, though that assumption may not hold. According to a later analysis, TCR association rates differed among HLA loci, with DRB1 alleles showing the most associated TCRs and HLA-C alleles showing the fewest. In an earlier analysis of fewer than 700 of the donors, most TCR beta V segments appeared in productive rearrangements about 87% or about 30% of the time, broadly matching IMGT annotations. Most TCR sequences were seen in very few donors, while some public TCRs were found in many individuals. Strong co-occurrence of HLA alleles, especially DR and DQ, made assigning TCR associations to individual alleles difficult. An association between a missense DCLRE1C variant and V-gene and J-gene trimming of TCR beta chains was found in a later genetic analysis and replicated in an independent cohort. Some IMGT-functional V segments, including TRBV6-2 and TRBV6-3, could not be distinguished by the 87-base-pair reads and were therefore excluded. Several of the top co-occurrence clusters appeared to be linked to parvovirus B19, influenza, CMV and Epstein-Barr virus, according to a later analysis. A further reported finding was that TCR beta sequences accurately predicted the HLA-A and HLA-B alleles for most subjects in the first cohort. The study gave a list of under 200 TCR beta chains associated with cytomegalovirus. The authors suggested that the approach could potentially be generalized to other disease states and immunological phenotypes. Correlated functional status among segregating V segments might reflect linkage disequilibrium, but an unknown experimental factor could not be ruled out. Because some donors lacked HLA typing at each locus, the association tests relied only on the typed subset. This cohort had only TCR beta chains sequenced, and the lack of alpha or paired-chain data limited which features could be detected. Because counts were too low, some 17 rarely observed V segments, including chromosome 9 orphons, were left out of the earlier analysis of several hundred of the donors. A later analysis found that HLA-associated TCR beta chains were more clonally expanded and had lower generation probabilities than equally common non-associated chains. A later genetic analysis reported fewer N-insertions in productive TCRs among donors in an Asian-associated ancestry cluster than the roughly 720-donor mean. Specific HLA alleles were associated with 15,000 to 20,000 TCR beta sequences at a false discovery rate of 0.05 in a later analysis. In vitro tests confirmed that three of the cytomegalovirus-associated TCR beta chains recognize cytomegalovirus antigens. Cytomegalovirus status was reported to be diagnosed by the classifier with high specificity and sensitivity in both the original and validation cohorts. A cluster of highly shared sequence variants was judged likely to be a technical artifact of the sequencing pipeline. A later analysis found that most CMV-associated TCR beta chains appeared HLA-restricted, with HLA associations seemingly driven largely by CMV exposure. For the cohort, immune exposure information was limited to CMV serostatus.

Libraries came from the immunoSEQ multiplex PCR assay. The multiplex PCR relied on a mix of 60 forward primers for TCR Vbeta segments and 13 reverse primers for TCR Jbeta segments. A multiplex PCR assay on genomic DNA amplified the CDR3 region of rearranged TCR beta genes. The Illumina HiSeq System was used to sequence the amplified TCR beta libraries as 87-base-pair reads. In the authors' own workflow: A later analysis counted 65 million to 90 million unique TCR beta chains across the 650 to 800 repertoires, and around 9.9 million of these chains were shared by at least two donors. Raw reads were error-corrected and collapsed into unique sequences by a nearest-neighbor algorithm in which closely related sequences were merged to remove PCR and sequencing errors. To assign V, D and J gene segments, CDR3 sequences were aligned to IMGT reference sequences. For a sequence to be retained, at least a six-nucleotide match to both a V gene segment and a J gene segment was required. Rearrangements were called productive when the CDR3 lacked stop codons and stayed in frame with V and J; all others were non-productive. Following IMGT convention, CDR3 was defined as the stretch from the second conserved V-encoded cysteine to the conserved J-encoded phenylalanine. Sequences without an unambiguous match to a single V gene segment were excluded from the earlier analysis of several hundred of the donors. In an earlier analysis of approximately 590 of the donors, V segments were called functional above 56.7% productive rearrangements and were called segregating when the between-donor standard deviation exceeded 5%. To diagnose cytomegalovirus status from the catalog of TCR beta chain sequences, a statistical classification framework was built. In a later analysis, TCR nucleotide sequences were compared against IMGT/GENE-DB human TR gene sequences so that V and J genes could be assigned. Using the TCRdist pipeline, a later analysis assigned CDR3 sequences along with most-parsimonious VDJ recombination scenarios. A later analysis defined each TCR beta chain by its CDR3 amino acid sequence plus V-gene family, and excluded reads lacking a unique V-gene family. A later analysis removed 600 or so highly shared, low-generation-probability nucleotide sequences to deal with suspected cross-contamination and a sequencing artifact. In a later analysis, a clonal expansion index for each public chain was calculated from normalized within-repertoire ranks of inferred template counts. Generation probabilities in a later analysis came from a VDJ recombination model fitted to out-of-frame rearrangements, and those results were checked against IGoR. In a later analysis, hypergeometric tests were used to score TCR-TCR, TCR-HLA and TCR-CMV co-occurrence, with a repertoire-size bias correction applied to TCR pairs. A later analysis estimated false discovery rates by permuting HLA or CMV assignments 20 times. In a later analysis, co-occurring TCRs were grouped with DBSCAN, and TCRdist sequence similarity was added when clustering was performed within HLA-allele-positive subsets. Co-occurrence clustering excluded repertoires with fewer than 30,000 or more than 120,000 public chains, plus five with anomalous nucleotide sharing. The immuneACCESS repertoire file appears here via TCRdb, limited to in-frame rearrangements. These files lack a portion of the clones; in checked studies, under half of the deficit traces to unresolved V genes, and the cause of the others is not known. The V and J calls and clone size are taken from that table; D and trimming were inferred from the DNA. The sample records roughly 150,000 clones, 84% of which are singletons. Jointly, the top ten make up under 1.1% of the sample.

The source material was PBMCs. The receptor was derived from a man in his thirties or forties in good health and CMV-seronegative. The receptor chain draws on TRBV6-1 and TRBJ2-2; a tentative D match to TRBD1 spans 5 bases. Here is the DNA: TGTGCCAGCAGTGAATGGGGCATCCAGAACACCGGGGAGCTGTTTTTT. Its translation is CASSEWGIQNTGELFF.